This entry lists 6 T cell receptor beta chains sequenced from one sample in a study of CD8 T cells in Susac syndrome. RNA, at about 0.5 to 1 ug, was reverse transcribed with random hexamers. TCRdb reprocessed the immunoSEQ multiplex PCR reads with MiXCR, giving one entry per CDR3 protein. Seen here are a few hundred thousand distinct CDR3 sequences, approximately 95% observed once, and the top ten hold 0.08% to 0.095%. The sequencing input was CD4+ T cells from PBMCs. The origin of the receptors is a human donor with multiple sclerosis.

The chain combines TRBV9 with TRBJ2-5; D uncertain. The length of the CDR3 is 15 residues. The germline gives CDR1 SGDLS, CDR2 YYNGEE. Trimming cost V 0 bases and J 4 bases, with 13 bases left between them. CDR3 sequence: CASSVARSFGETQYF. CDR3 bases: TGTGCCAGCAGCGTAGCCAGGAGTTTTGGAGAGACCCAGTACTTC.

CDR3 sequence (DNA): TGCAGTGCTAGAAACAGTAGGGGCGGCCAAGAGACCCAGTACTTC. Translated, it gives CSARNSRGGQETQYF. The gene calls are TRBV20-1 and TRBJ2-5; tentatively, D is TRBD1 (5 bases). V was trimmed by 2 bases and J by 1 base, leaving 14 bases between them. Looked up from germline, CDR1 is DFQATT and CDR2 is SNEGSKA (reference sequence). The CDR3 contains 15 residues.

This clonotype was detected once. The chain carries TRBV12-3 or TRBV12-4 and TRBJ2-5; maybe TRBD2 (5 bases). This CDR3 is 16 amino acids long. V was shortened by 3 bases and J by 6 bases, with 20 bases between the two germline ends. CDR3 sequence reads: CASSFGAANSGQTQYF. The CDR3 DNA follows: TGTGCCAGCAGTTTCGGAGCGGCAAATTCCGGCCAGACCCAGTACTTC.

The chain employs TRBV4-1 and TRBJ1-2, with 7 bases fitting TRBD1. The germline V gene encodes CDR1 MGHRA and CDR2 YSYEKL. The length of the CDR3 is 15 residues. V shed 4 bases, J shed 4 bases, and the junction held 9 bases outside the gene matches. CDR3 region: CASSLSRGGVYGYTF. The CDR3 coding sequence is TGCGCCAGCAGCCTCAGCAGGGGGGGGGTCTATGGCTACACCTTC.

The V and J genes are TRBV30 and TRBJ1-2; D not certain. V lost 2 bases and J 1 base, leaving 14 bases between the germline ends. CDR3 length: 15 amino acids. CDR1 is GTSNPN, CDR2 SVGIG, per germline (reference sequence). CDR3 residues: CAWSPPWESNYGYTF. CDR3 sequence (DNA): TGTGCCTGGAGTCCCCCGTGGGAGAGTAACTATGGCTACACCTTC.

The chain joins TRBV6-2 or TRBV6-3 to TRBJ2-3, with 11 nucleotides matching TRBD2. Germline CDR1 and CDR2: MNHEY and SVGEGT. The CDR3 totals 18 residues. The junction had 13 bases not matched to a gene; V was cut back by 2 bases and J by 6 bases. This CDR3 is CASSYDVTSGGSPDTQYF. In DNA, the CDR3 is TGTGCCAGCAGTTACGACGTCACTAGCGGGGGCTCCCCTGATACGCAGTATTTT.